This entry concerns a single TCR beta chain. The sample originates from a study of blood T cell repertoires in COVID-19. Looking at the study overall: Both acute and convalescent COVID-19 samples were obtained from the United States, Italy and Spain. PBMCs, B-cell-depleted T cells, or T cells provided the cDNA or gDNA that made up the material.

V was pared by 3 bases and J by 0 bases, with 8 bases of the junction left unmatched. Germline V CDR1 and CDR2: KGHSH, LQKENI. The CDR3 runs to 17 residues. How the authors handled the data: Cell counts per sample came from amplifying reference gene primers. Sequencing used immunoSEQ multiplex PCR; TCRdb keeps in-frame clones, though not all of them. V, J and clone size were drawn from that table, and D and trimming were deduced from the DNA. Of under 60,000 clones detected, roughly 80% appear once; the ten largest clones hold 7% to 8.5%. This chain connects TRBV18 to TRBJ1-3, with 7 bases aligning to TRBD1. The receptor comes from a man aged 35 to 55 with acute or convalescent COVID-19. The sample taken for sequencing was peripheral blood. CDR3 nucleotide sequence: TGTGCCAGCTCACCTACGACAGGGATCCTCTCTGGAAACACCATATATTTT. It specifies CASSPTTGILSGNTIYF.